A single TCR beta chain is shown here with its context. The antigen is not known. V shed 3 bases and J shed 4 bases, with 6 bases lying between them. This CDR3 has 13 amino acids. Germline V CDR1 and CDR2: MNHEY, SVGAGI. This entry belongs to a study of T cell responses to AZD1222 COVID-19 vaccine. Findings and limits, study-wide: Baseline testing showed seropositivity in only six or seven AZD1222 recipients.

This table comes from immunoSEQ multiplex PCR, and its TCRdb copy is limited to in-frame clones, with some not included. The sample records about 88,000 clones, 89% being singletons. The TCR sequence derives from an adult in good health. The chain employs TRBV6-5 and TRBJ2-2; no clear D gene. Sequencing used peripheral blood, obtained on day 0 of AZD1222 vaccination. CDR3 amino acids: CASSYSRTGELFF. CDR3 DNA sequence: TGTGCCAGCAGTTATTCGCGCACCGGGGAGCTGTTTTTT.